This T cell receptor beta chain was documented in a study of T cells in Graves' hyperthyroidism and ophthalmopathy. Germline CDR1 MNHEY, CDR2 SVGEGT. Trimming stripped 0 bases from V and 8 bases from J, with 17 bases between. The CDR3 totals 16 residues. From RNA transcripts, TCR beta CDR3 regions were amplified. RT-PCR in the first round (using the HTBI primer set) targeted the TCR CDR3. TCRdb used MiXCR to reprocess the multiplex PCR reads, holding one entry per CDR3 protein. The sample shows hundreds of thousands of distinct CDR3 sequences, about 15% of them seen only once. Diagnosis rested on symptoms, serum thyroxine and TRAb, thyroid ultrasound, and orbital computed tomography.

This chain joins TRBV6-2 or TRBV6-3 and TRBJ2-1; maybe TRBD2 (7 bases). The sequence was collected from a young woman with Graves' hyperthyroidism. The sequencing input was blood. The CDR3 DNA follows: TGTGCCAGCAGTTACTCTCCCCCGGGGGGCCGCGATGAGCAGTTCTTC. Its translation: CASSYSPPGGRDEQFF.